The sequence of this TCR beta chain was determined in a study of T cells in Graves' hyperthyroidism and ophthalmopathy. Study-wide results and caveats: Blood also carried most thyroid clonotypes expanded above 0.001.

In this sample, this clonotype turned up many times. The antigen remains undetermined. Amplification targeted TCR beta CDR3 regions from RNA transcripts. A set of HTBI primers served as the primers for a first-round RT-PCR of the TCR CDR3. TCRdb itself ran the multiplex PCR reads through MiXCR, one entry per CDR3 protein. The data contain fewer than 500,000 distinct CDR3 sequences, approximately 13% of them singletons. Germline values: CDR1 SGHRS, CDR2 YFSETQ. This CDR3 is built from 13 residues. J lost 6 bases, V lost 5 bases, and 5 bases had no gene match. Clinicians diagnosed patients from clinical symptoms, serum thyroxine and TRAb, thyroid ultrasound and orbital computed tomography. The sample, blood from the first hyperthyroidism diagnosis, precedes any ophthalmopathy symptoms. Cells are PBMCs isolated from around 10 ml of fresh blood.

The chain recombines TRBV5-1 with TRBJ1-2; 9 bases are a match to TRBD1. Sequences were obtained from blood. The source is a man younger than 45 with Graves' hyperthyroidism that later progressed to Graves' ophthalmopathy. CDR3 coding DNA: TGCGCCAGCAGTTCGGACAGGGGCGATGGCTACACCTTC. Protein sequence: CASSSDRGDGYTF.